These 25 T cell receptor beta chains came from one sample sequenced in a study of blood T cell repertoires in COVID-19 (dated by TCRdb to the early 2020s). The receptor library was made with the immunoSEQ multiplex PCR assay. Entries here come from immuneACCESS through TCRdb and include only in-frame sequences with V and J called. Some clones fail to appear in such tables; in the studies checked, an unresolved V gene covers under half of the shortfall, and the cause of the remainder is unknown. The sample table records fewer than 200,000 clones; 89% of these occur just once. About 2.1% of the sample is held by the ten biggest clonotypes. Material: peripheral blood. The receptors here all came from a man younger than 35 who had recovered from COVID-19.

The chain employs TRBV10-3 and TRBJ1-1, with unresolved D. The CDR3 totals 15 residues. The germline V gene encodes CDR1 ENHRY and CDR2 SYGVKD. Trimming shortened V by 4 bases and J by 0 bases, and 12 bases separated the two germline ends. CDR3 coding DNA: TGTGCCATCAGTGTTCGGAGTATTATGAACACTGAAGCTTTCTTT. The encoded protein is CAISVRSIMNTEAFF.

The chain has TRBV27 and TRBJ2-7; D gene ambiguous. Germline V gene sequence: CDR1 MNHEY, CDR2 SMNVEV (reference sequence). There are 14 residues in the CDR3. Deletions cut 6 bases from V and 2 bases from J, with 14 bases between. The CDR3 spells CASRTDITAYEQYF. Here the CDR3 DNA reads TGTGCCAGCAGAACCGACATAACGGCCTACGAGCAGTACTTC.

This clone showed up many times. The rearrangement links TRBV5-4 to TRBJ2-2; 8 bases fit TRBD1. V was clipped by 4 bases and J by 5 bases; unmatched bases: 10. Germline V gene data show CDR1 as SGHNT and CDR2 as YYREEE (reference sequence). This CDR3 comprises 16 residues. CDR3 residues: CASSGQGSVYTGELFF. CDR3 in DNA: TGTGCCAGCAGCGGACAGGGCTCGGTTTATACCGGGGAGCTGTTTTTT.

V is TRBV15 and J is TRBJ1-6, with TRBD1 matching over 7 bases. In germline, CDR1 is LNHNV, CDR2 YYDKDF (reference sequence). The CDR3 consists of 15 residues. Trimming at V came to 4 bases and at J to 5 bases, leaving 5 bases not matched to a gene. CDR3 amino acids: CATSTRQGNNSPLHF. The DNA of the CDR3 is TGTGCCACCAGCACTAGACAGGGCAATAATTCACCCCTCCACTTT.

The chain combines TRBV4-3 with TRBJ1-2; unclear D gene. This CDR3 has 15 residues. Trimming took 1 base from V and 3 from J, leaving 12 bases between them. Germline V gene lookup returns CDR1 LGHNA and CDR2 YSLEER. CDR3 sequence: CASSQVPVIYYGYTF. CDR3 DNA: TGCGCCAGCAGCCAAGTACCAGTTATCTACTATGGCTACACCTTC.

This chain joins TRBV5-4 and TRBJ2-7, with D perhaps matching TRBD1 or TRBD2 (5 bases each). Trimming removed 4 bases at V and 2 bases at J, with 16 bases between. The CDR3 is made up of 15 amino acids. Per the germline V gene, CDR1 is SGHNT and CDR2 is YYREEE (reference sequence). The DNA of the CDR3 is TGTGCCAGCAGCCTGGAGGTGGGCAGGGCCTACGAGCAGTACTTC. Amino acids: CASSLEVGRAYEQYF.

The rearrangement uses TRBV10-2 and TRBJ2-1, with D maybe TRBD1 (6 bases). The CDR3 is made up of 13 amino acids. Germline V gene lookup returns CDR1 WSHSY and CDR2 SAAADI. Deletions cut 8 bases from V and 7 bases from J, with 15 bases between. Here the CDR3 DNA reads TGCGCCAGCGAGGGGGTAGGTCGAAATGAGCAGTTCTTC. Protein product: CASEGVGRNEQFF.

The rearrangement uses TRBV11-2 and TRBJ2-7, with TRBD2 matching 14 bases. Germline V CDR1 and CDR2: SGHAT, FQNNGV. This CDR3 spans 16 amino acids. J gave up 6 bases and V 2 bases, and 6 bases lay outside the gene matches. CDR3 nucleotide sequence: TGTGCCAGCAGCTTATCCGCGGGACTAGCGGGAGTCGAGCAGTACTTC. Its translation: CASSLSAGLAGVEQYF.

The rearrangement joins TRBV7-2 to TRBJ2-5, with 11 bases matching TRBD2. Germline CDR1 reads SGHTA; CDR2 reads FQGNSA. The CDR3 is 17 residues long. J was trimmed by 2 bases and V by 3 bases; bases with no gene match: 8. The CDR3 nucleotides are TGTGCCAGCAGCTTTGGAATAGCGGGAGGGATACAAGAGACCCAGTACTTC. Encoded protein: CASSFGIAGGIQETQYF.

The genes are TRBV11-1 and TRBJ2-6; possible D gene TRBD2, 6 bases. The CDR3 covers 15 residues. Per the germline V gene, CDR1 is SGHAT and CDR2 is FQDESV (reference sequence). Trimming took 4 bases from V and 1 from J, leaving 8 bases between them. CDR3 sequence reads: CASSSGGSGANVLTF. In DNA form, the CDR3 reads TGTGCCAGCAGCTCTGGGGGGTCTGGGGCCAACGTCCTGACTTTC.

The CDR3 nucleotides are TGTGCCAGCAGCCTGCAGGGCCGAAACACCATATATTTT. Residues: CASSLQGRNTIYF. The chain uses TRBV7-8 and TRBJ1-3; D is perhaps TRBD1 (5 bases). The germline V gene encodes CDR1 SGHVS and CDR2 FQNEAQ. The germline V and J ends were trimmed by 5 bases and 5 bases, with 10 bases remaining between them. The CDR3 length is 13 residues.

The gene calls are TRBV19 and TRBJ1-1, with TRBD1 matching over 10 bases. The germline CDR1 and CDR2 sequences are LNHDA and SQIVND (reference sequence). The CDR3 is made up of 18 amino acids. With 11 bases clipped from V and 0 bases from J, the junction kept 18 bases outside the gene matches. The CDR3 loop is CAASGTGATLRMNTEAFF. The CDR3 nucleotides are TGTGCCGCTTCCGGGACAGGGGCCACCTTGAGGATGAACACTGAAGCTTTCTTT.

The CDR3 coding sequence is TGTGCCAGCAGCCCGGGCAGGGGTGAGCAGTACTTC. The encoded protein is CASSPGRGEQYF. This sequence joins TRBV7-9 and TRBJ2-7; TRBD1 is a possible D gene (6 bases). The CDR3 has 12 residues. Germline values: CDR1 SEHNR, CDR2 FQNEAQ (reference sequence). Trimming left V 5 bases short and J 7 bases short, with 12 bases between.

This clone was seen just once. This chain links TRBV2 with TRBJ2-3; no reliable D call. The CDR3 loop spans 11 amino acids. Trimming removed 4 bases from V and 6 bases from J, with 5 bases in between. CDR1 and CDR2 from the germline V gene are SNHLY and FYNNEI. The CDR3 DNA follows: TGTGCCAGCAGTGGTCGTGATACGCAGTATTTT. It yields the protein CASSGRDTQYF.

CDR3 nucleotide sequence: TGTGCCAGCAGCCAAGATGAAGGACTCGAAAACATTCAGTACTTC. It specifies CASSQDEGLENIQYF. The rearrangement uses TRBV3-1 (or the pseudogene TRBV3-2) and TRBJ2-4, with a tentative D call TRBD2 (5 bases). The V and J ends lost 0 bases and 5 bases respectively, with 11 bases between them. CDR1 is LGHDT and CDR2 is YNNKEL in the germline V gene (reference sequence). The CDR3 runs to 15 residues.

V is TRBV21-1 and J is TRBJ1-1. TRBV21-1 corresponds to a pseudogene. The length of the CDR3 is 14 residues. The CDR3 DNA sequence: TGTGCCAGCAGCAAAGGTCGGGGTCGGACTGAAGCTTTCTTT. This translates into CASSKGRGRTEAFF.

This chain connects TRBV29-1 to TRBJ2-7, with D unresolved. Trimming pared 0 bases from V and 3 bases from J, leaving 6 bases between. Per the germline V gene, CDR1 is SQVTM and CDR2 is ANQGSEA. The CDR3 spans 12 residues. The CDR3 DNA is TGCAGCGTTGAAGACAGAAACTACGAGCAGTACTTC. It encodes CSVEDRNYEQYF.

V is TRBV5-1 and J is TRBJ2-1; tentatively, D is TRBD2 (5 bases). This CDR3 has 14 amino acids. The germline V gene encodes CDR1 SGHRS and CDR2 YFSETQ. With 0 bases removed from V and 8 bases from J, the gap between germline ends came to 12 bases. In DNA, the CDR3 is TGCGCCAGCAGCTTGGGGGCCGCCGGGGATGAGCAGTTCTTC. Encoded protein: CASSLGAAGDEQFF.

The rearrangement links TRBV7-8 to TRBJ1-6, with D possibly TRBD1 on 6 matching bases. Germline-derived CDR1 and CDR2 are SGHVS and FQNEAQ. The V and J ends lost 5 bases and 6 bases respectively, with 17 bases between them. The CDR3 contains 16 residues. The CDR3 reads CASSAWTEATNSPLHF. The CDR3 nucleotides read TGTGCCAGCAGCGCCTGGACAGAGGCTACTAATTCACCCCTCCACTTT.

This clone was seen only once. J is TRBJ2-2 and V is TRBV18, with TRBD2 matching over 11 bases. This CDR3 is built from 16 residues. Germline values: CDR1 KGHSH, CDR2 LQKENI. J was trimmed by 1 base and V by 5 bases; bases with no gene match: 3. CDR3 loop: CASSFGLAGNTGELFF. The CDR3 DNA sequence: TGTGCCAGCTCATTCGGACTAGCGGGGAACACCGGGGAGCTGTTTTTT.

The V gene is TRBV29-1, the J gene TRBJ1-2; 7 bases agree with TRBD1. With 6 bases clipped from V and 7 bases from J, the junction kept 8 bases outside the gene matches. The CDR3 sequence is 12 residues long. Germline values: CDR1 SQVTM, CDR2 ANQGSEA. The CDR3 DNA reads as TGCAGCGTGGACAGGTTCTCCTCTGGCTACACCTTC. Translating it yields CSVDRFSSGYTF.

This rearrangement joins TRBV6-6 to TRBJ1-5, with TRBD1 identical over 10 bases. Germline CDR1 reads MNHNY; CDR2 reads SVGAGI (reference sequence). This CDR3 has 15 amino acids. V was clipped by 7 bases and J by 4 bases; unmatched bases: 7. The CDR3 bases are TGTGCCAGCACCGGACAGGGGGTAGCAAATCAGCCCCAGCATTTT. Amino acid sequence: CASTGQGVANQPQHF.

The CDR3 region is CASSPARDSPLHF. In DNA form, the CDR3 reads TGTGCCAGCAGCCCCGCACGCGATTCACCCCTCCACTTT. V and J are TRBV9 and TRBJ1-6; D gene ambiguous. Germline V gene lookup returns CDR1 SGDLS and CDR2 YYNGEE. This CDR3 comprises 13 residues. Trimming removed 4 bases from V and 8 bases from J, with 10 bases in between.

The chain couples TRBV18 to TRBJ2-6, with D possibly matching TRBD2 (5 bases). Germline lookup yields CDR1 KGHSH and CDR2 LQKENI. Trimming stripped 6 bases from V and 0 bases from J, with 6 bases between. CDR3 length: 14 residues. The CDR3 sequence is CASSGSSGANVLTF. The DNA for the CDR3 is TGTGCCAGCTCGGGGAGCTCTGGGGCCAACGTCCTGACTTTC.

The chain combines TRBV28 with TRBJ2-1, with 13 bases fitting TRBD2. The CDR3 extends over 19 amino acids. The germline V gene has CDR1 MDHEN and CDR2 SYDVKM. Losses at the gene ends were 4 bases for V and 0 bases for J; bases not matched to a gene: 9. DNA of the CDR3: TGTGCCAGCAGTTGGGGGCCCGGGACTAGCGGGACCTCCTACAATGAGCAGTTCTTC. This encodes CASSWGPGTSGTSYNEQFF. The full variable domain, completed using reference TRBV28 and TRBJ2-1, is DVKVTQSSRYLVKRTGEKVFLECVQDMDHENMFWYRQDPGLGLRLIYFSYDVKMKEKGDIPEGYSVSREKKERFSLILESASTNQTSMYLCASSWGPGTSGTSYNEQFFGPGTRLTVL.